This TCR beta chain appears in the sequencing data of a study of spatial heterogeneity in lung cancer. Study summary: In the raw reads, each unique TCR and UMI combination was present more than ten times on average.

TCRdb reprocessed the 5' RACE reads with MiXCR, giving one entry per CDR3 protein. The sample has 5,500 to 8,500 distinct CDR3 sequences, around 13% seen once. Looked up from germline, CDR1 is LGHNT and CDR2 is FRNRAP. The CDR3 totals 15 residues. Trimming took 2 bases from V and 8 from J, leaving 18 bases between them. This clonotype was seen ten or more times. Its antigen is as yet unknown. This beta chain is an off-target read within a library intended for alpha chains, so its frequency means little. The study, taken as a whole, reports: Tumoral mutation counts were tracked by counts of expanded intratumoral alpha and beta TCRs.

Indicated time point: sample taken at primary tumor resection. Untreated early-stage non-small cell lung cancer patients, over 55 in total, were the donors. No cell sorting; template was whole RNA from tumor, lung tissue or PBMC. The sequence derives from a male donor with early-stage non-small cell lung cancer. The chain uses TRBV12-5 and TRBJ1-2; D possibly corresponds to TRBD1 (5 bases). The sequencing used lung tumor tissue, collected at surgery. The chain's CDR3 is CASGLSGVGAGGYTF. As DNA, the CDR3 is TGTGCTAGTGGTTTGTCTGGGGTTGGGGCCGGGGGCTACACCTTC.